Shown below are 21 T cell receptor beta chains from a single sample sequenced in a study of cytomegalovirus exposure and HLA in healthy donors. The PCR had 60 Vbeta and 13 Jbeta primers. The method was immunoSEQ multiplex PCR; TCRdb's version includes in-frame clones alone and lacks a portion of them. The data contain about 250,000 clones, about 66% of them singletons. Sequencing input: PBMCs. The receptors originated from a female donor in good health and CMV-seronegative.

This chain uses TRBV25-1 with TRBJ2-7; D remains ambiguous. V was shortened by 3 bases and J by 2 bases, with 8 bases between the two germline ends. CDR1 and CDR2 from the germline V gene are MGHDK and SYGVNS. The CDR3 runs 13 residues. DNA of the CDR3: TGTGCCAGCAGTGACCATAGAACCTACGAGCAGTACTTC. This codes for CASSDHRTYEQYF.

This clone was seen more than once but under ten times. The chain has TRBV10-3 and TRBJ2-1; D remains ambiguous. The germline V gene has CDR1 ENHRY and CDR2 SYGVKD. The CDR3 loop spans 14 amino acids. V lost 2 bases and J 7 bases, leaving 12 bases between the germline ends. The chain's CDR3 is CAISERDESNEQFF. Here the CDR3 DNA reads TGTGCCATCAGTGAGCGCGATGAATCAAATGAGCAGTTCTTC.

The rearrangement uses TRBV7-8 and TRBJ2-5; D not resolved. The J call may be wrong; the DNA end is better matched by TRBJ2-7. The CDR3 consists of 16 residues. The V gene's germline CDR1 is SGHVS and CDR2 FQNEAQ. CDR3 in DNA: TGTGCCAGCAGCTTAGGTGGTCGTGGCGGAAAATACGAGCAGTACTTC. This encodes CASSLGGRGGKYEQYF.

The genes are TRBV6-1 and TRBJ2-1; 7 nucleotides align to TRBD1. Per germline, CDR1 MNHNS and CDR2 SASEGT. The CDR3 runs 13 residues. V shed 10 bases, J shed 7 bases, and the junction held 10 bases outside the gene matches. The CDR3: CAIQGSSRNEQFF. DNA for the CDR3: TGTGCCATACAGGGGTCTAGCAGGAATGAGCAGTTCTTC.

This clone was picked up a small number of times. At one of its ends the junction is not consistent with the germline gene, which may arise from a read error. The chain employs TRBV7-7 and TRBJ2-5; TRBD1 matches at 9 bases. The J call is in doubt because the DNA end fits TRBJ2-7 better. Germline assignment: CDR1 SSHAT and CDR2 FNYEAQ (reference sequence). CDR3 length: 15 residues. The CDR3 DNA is TGTGCTAGCAGCTCGGGACAGGGACGCTCCTACGAGCAGTACTTC. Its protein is CASSSGQGRSYEQYF.

The CDR3 loop reads CASSYGQDLYEQYF. CDR3 coding DNA: TGCGCCAGCAGCTATGGACAGGACCTCTACGAGCAGTACTTC. The chain joins TRBV5-1 to TRBJ2-7; 7 bases align to TRBD1. J lost 3 bases, V lost 3 bases, and 6 bases had no gene match. This CDR3 has 14 residues. The germline CDR1 and CDR2 sequences are SGHRS and YFSETQ.

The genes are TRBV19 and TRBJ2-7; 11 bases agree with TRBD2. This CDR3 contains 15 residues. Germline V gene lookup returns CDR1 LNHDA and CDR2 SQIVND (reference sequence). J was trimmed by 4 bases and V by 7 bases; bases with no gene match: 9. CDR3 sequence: CASNSPGLAEYEQYF. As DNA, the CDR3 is TGTGCCAGTAATTCCCCGGGACTAGCGGAATACGAGCAGTACTTC.

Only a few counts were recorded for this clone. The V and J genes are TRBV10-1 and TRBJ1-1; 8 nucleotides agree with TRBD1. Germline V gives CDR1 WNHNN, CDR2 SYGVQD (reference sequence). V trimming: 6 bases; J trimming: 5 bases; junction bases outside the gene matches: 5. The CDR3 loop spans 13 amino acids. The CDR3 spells CASSRDRGTEAFF. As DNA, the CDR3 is TGCGCCAGCAGCCGAGACAGGGGTACTGAAGCTTTCTTT.

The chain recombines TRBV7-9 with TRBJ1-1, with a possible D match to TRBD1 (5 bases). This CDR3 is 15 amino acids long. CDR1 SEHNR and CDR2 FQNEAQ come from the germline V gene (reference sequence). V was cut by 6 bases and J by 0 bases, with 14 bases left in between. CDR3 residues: CASRPAEGLNTEAFF. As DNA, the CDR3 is TGTGCCAGCAGACCCGCGGAGGGGTTGAACACTGAAGCTTTCTTT. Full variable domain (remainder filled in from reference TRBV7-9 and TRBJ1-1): DTGVSQNPRHKITKRGQNVTFRCDPISEHNRLYWYRQTLGQGPEFLTYFQNEAQLEKSRLLSDRFSAERPKGSFSTLEIQRTEQGDSAMYLCASRPAEGLNTEAFFGQGTRLTVV.

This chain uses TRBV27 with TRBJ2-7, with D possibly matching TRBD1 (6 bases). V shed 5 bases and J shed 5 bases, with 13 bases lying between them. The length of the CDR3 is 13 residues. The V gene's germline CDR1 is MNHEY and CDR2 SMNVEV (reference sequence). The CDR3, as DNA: TGTGCCAGCAGTGTACCACAGGGCGACGAGCAGTACTTC. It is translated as CASSVPQGDEQYF.

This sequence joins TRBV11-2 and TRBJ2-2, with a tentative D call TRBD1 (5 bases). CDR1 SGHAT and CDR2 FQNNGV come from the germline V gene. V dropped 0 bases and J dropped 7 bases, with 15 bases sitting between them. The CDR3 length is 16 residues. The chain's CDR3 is CASSLDRVGRSGELFF. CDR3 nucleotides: TGTGCCAGCAGCTTAGACAGGGTAGGAAGAAGCGGGGAGCTGTTTTTT.

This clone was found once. The chain's CDR3 is CASLGLAGAYNEQFF. The CDR3, as DNA: TGTGCCAGCTTGGGACTAGCGGGAGCATACAATGAGCAGTTCTTC. The chain carries TRBV28 and TRBJ2-1, with 14 bases fitting TRBD2. V was pared by 8 bases and J by 4 bases, with 4 bases of the junction left unmatched. The germline gives CDR1 MDHEN, CDR2 SYDVKM. The CDR3 is made up of 15 amino acids.

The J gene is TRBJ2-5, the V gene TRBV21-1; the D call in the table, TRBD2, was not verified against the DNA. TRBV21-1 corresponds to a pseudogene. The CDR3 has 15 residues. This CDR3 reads CASSKAIEGRETQYF. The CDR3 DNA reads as TGTGCCAGCAGCAAAGCTATCGAGGGCCGAGAGACCCAGTACTTC.

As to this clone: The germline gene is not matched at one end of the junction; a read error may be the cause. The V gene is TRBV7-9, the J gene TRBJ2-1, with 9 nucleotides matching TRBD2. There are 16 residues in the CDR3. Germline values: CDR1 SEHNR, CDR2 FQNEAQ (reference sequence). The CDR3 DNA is TGTTCCAGCAGCTCAGGGACTAGCAGATCCTACAATGAGCAGTTCTTC. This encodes CSSSSGTSRSYNEQFF.

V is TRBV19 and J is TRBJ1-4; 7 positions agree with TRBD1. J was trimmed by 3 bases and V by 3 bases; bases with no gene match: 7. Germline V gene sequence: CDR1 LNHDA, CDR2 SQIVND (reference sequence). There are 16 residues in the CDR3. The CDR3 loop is CASSIYGDSSNEKLFF. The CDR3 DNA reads TGTGCCAGTAGTATCTACGGGGACAGTTCTAATGAAAAACTGTTTTTT.

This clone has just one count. For the CDR3, the DNA is TGTGCCAGCAGCCAAGCTTGGGCTAGCGGGCTCCTCGGCAGTGAGCAGTTCTTC. Translated, it gives CASSQAWASGLLGSEQFF. The V and J genes are TRBV4-2 and TRBJ2-1, with TRBD2 matching 8 bases. Germline trimming cut 1 base from V and 9 bases from J; bases unmatched to any gene: 17. In germline, CDR1 is LGHNA, CDR2 YNFKEQ. CDR3 length equals 18 residues.

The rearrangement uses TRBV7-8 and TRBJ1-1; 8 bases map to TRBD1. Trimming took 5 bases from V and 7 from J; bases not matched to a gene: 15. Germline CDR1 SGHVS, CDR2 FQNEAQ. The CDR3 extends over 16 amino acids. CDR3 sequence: CASSRERTGLSYEAFF. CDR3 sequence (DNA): TGTGCCAGCAGCCGAGAACGGACAGGGCTGTCCTATGAAGCTTTCTTT.

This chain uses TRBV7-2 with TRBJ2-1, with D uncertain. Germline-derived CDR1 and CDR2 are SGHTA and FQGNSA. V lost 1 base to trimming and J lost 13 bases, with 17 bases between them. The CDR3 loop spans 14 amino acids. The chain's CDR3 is CASSLGRIAYTQFF. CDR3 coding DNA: TGTGCCAGCAGCTTAGGCCGGATAGCTTACACTCAGTTCTTC.

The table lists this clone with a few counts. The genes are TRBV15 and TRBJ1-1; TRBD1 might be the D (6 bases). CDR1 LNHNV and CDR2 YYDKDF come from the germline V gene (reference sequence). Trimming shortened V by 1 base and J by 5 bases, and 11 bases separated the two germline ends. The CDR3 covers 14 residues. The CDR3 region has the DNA TGTGCCACCAGCAGAGGGGGGCAGAGTACTGAAGCTTTCTTT. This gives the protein CATSRGGQSTEAFF.

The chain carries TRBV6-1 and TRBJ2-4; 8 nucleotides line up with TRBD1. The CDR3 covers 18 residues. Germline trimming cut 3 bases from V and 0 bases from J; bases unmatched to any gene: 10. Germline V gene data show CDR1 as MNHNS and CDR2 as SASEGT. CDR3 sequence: CASSEGQELLVAKNIQYF. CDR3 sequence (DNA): TGTGCCAGCAGTGAGGGACAGGAGTTACTCGTAGCCAAAAACATTCAGTACTTC.

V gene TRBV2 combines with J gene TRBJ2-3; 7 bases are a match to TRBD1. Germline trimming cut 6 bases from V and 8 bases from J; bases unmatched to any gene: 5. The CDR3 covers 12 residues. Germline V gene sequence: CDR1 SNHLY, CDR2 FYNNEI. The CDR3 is CASSGDRATQYF. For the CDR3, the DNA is TGTGCCAGCAGCGGAGACAGGGCTACGCAGTATTTT.